The rows below give T cell receptor beta chains drawn from one sample of a study of blood T cell repertoires in COVID-19. Measured with immunoSEQ multiplex PCR; TCRdb has only the in-frame clones, and not every one. The sample consists of 150,000 or so clones, approximately 90% of them appearing once. Source material: peripheral blood. The receptors originated from a man aged 18 to 29 with COVID-19, enrolled during active disease. CDR3s include the opening cysteine and the closing phenylalanine or tryptophan. D genes are given only for firm matches. Some rows mark clone size as missing; the rest say once, few, many or name a class of expanded clone.

d_gene	abundance	j_gene	len	v_gene	CDR3nt	CDR3aa
TRBD2	.	TRBJ2-1	14	TRBV11-3	TGTGCCAGCAGCTTAGATGGGACTAGCGGGATACAGTTCTTC	CASSLDGTSGIQFF
.	.	TRBJ1-1	15	TRBV30	TGTGCCTGGAGTTTCCCTGACAGGTTGAACACTGAAGCTTTCTTT	CAWSFPDRLNTEAFF
TRBD2	.	TRBJ2-5	18	TRBV18	TGTGCCAGCTCACCACCGAATCTAGCGGGAGGGCCCCAAGAGACCCAGTACTTC	CASSPPNLAGGPQETQYF
.	.	TRBJ2-5	17	TRBV14	TGTGCCAGCAGCCAAGAAACGGCTAGCAGGTACCAAGAGACCCAGTACTTC	CASSQETASRYQETQYF
TRBD1	.	TRBJ2-7	14	TRBV11-3	TGTGCCAGCAGCTTAACCAGGGGGACGGGCGAGCAGTACTTC	CASSLTRGTGEQYF
.	once	TRBJ1-1	12	TRBV7-9	TGTGCCAGCAGCCCGGATCTCGGGGAGGCTTTCTTT	CASSPDLGEAFF
.	.	TRBJ2-1	16	TRBV30	TGTGCCTGGGAGATAGGGGCAAGGCGATCTTACAATGAGCAGTTCTTC	CAWEIGARRSYNEQFF
TRBD1	.	TRBJ2-2	14	TRBV7-7	TGTGCTAGCAGCAAGGACAGGGGGACCGGGGAGCTGTTTTTT	CASSKDRGTGELFF
.	.	TRBJ1-2	15	TRBV5-1	TGCGCCAGCAGCTCCCCCGGGGGGGATCGCTATGGCTACACCTTC	CASSSPGGDRYGYTF
.	.	TRBJ2-7	16	TRBV4-1	TGCGCCAGCAGCCAAGATATTGCGGGGAGCAGCGGGGAGCAGTACTTC	CASSQDIAGSSGEQYF
TRBD2	.	TRBJ2-3	16	TRBV5-4	TGTGCCAGCAGCCGTTCCGGGACTACCAGAGTAGATACGCAGTATTTT	CASSRSGTTRVDTQYF
TRBD2	.	TRBJ2-3	16	TRBV6-4	TGTGCCAGCAGTGACTCGCGGGAGGGCCACACAGATACGCAGTATTTT	CASSDSREGHTDTQYF
.	.	TRBJ2-7	15	TRBV15	TGTGCCACCAGCAGAGATAACGCACAGGGAATACGGCAGTACTTC	CATSRDNAQGIRQYF
.	many	TRBJ1-6	16	TRBV5-4	TGTGCCAGCAGCTTGCAAGAGAGCTCCTATAATTCACCCCTCCACTTT	CASSLQESSYNSPLHF
.	.	TRBJ2-7	13	TRBV24-1	TGTGCCACCCAGGGGCTGAACTCCTACGAGCAGTACTTC	CATQGLNSYEQYF
TRBD1	once	TRBJ1-2	15	TRBV5-5	TGTGCCAGCAGCTTGTCTACAGGGGGCGTCTATGGCTACACCTTC	CASSLSTGGVYGYTF
TRBD1	.	TRBJ1-4	15	TRBV27	TGTGCCAGCAGTCCCGAGACAGGGGAGGAGGAAAAACTGCTTTTT	CASSPETGEEEKLLF
TRBD1	few	TRBJ1-1	16	TRBV6-2/TRBV6-3	TGTGCCAGCAGTTCTCGACAGGGGGCGATTCAGCCTGAAGCTTTCTTT	CASSSRQGAIQPEAFF
TRBD1	.	TRBJ1-3	21	TRBV28	TGTGCCAGCAGTTTTCCTCGGACAGGGTTTGTCTTAGGCTCCGCTGGAAACACCATATATTTT	CASSFPRTGFVLGSAGNTIYF
.	.	TRBJ1-1	13	TRBV4-3	TGCGCCAGCAGCCCAAACTTACAGGGTCTCGCTTTCTTT	CASSPNLQGLAFF
.	.	TRBJ2-7	13	TRBV7-2	TGTGCCAGCAGACCCCAGGGAAACGGCGAGCAGTACTTC	CASRPQGNGEQYF
TRBD2	.	TRBJ2-7	15	TRBV15	TGTGCCACCAGCAGAGATCTGGGGGGAGCGGGAGAGCAGTACTTC	CATSRDLGGAGEQYF
TRBD2	.	TRBJ2-1	18	TRBV30	TGTGCCTGGAGTGGAGTGAGAGGACTAGCGGGGGACTACAATGAGCAGTTCTTC	CAWSGVRGLAGDYNEQFF
TRBD2	.	TRBJ2-1	17	TRBV24-1	TGTGCCACCAGTGACCCCTTAGCGGGACGCTCCTACAATGAGCAGTTCTTC	CATSDPLAGRSYNEQFF
.	.	TRBJ2-2	14	TRBV13	TGTGCCAGCAGCTTAGGACTGAACACCGGGGAGCTGTTTTTT	CASSLGLNTGELFF
TRBD2	.	TRBJ2-7	16	TRBV3-1/TRBV3-2	TGTGCCAGCAGCCGCAGCGGGACTAGCGGGAGAGGCGAGCAGTACTTC	CASSRSGTSGRGEQYF